Below are 21 T cell receptor beta chains sequenced from a single sample in a study of cytotoxic CD8 clonotypes in ibrutinib-treated CLL. Here immunoSEQ multiplex PCR was the method, and the copy in TCRdb shows in-frame clones only, minus some. The sample gives approximately 50,000 clones, about two thirds of which show up once; 9.5% to 15% is in the top ten. The sample was PBMCs, taken after 12 months of ibrutinib treatment. The receptors were gathered from a human donor with chronic lymphocytic leukemia.

The chain carries TRBV10-3 and TRBJ1-1, with D uncertain. Germline CDR1 and CDR2: ENHRY and SYGVKD. The CDR3 is 15 amino acids. Between the trimmed V and J ends, which lost 2 bases and 3 bases, there was a span of 13 bases. The DNA of the CDR3 is TGTGCCATCAGTGAGCCGGGGAACAGCGACACTGAAGCTTTCTTT. Translation gives CAISEPGNSDTEAFF.

The count of this clone is one. V gene TRBV5-1 combines with J gene TRBJ2-5; D call uncertain. CDR1 is SGHRS, CDR2 YFSETQ, per germline. V lost 0 bases and J 5 bases, leaving 5 bases between the germline ends. The CDR3 spans 12 residues. The CDR3 protein is CASSLVRETQYF. The CDR3 DNA sequence: TGCGCCAGCAGCTTGGTACGGGAGACCCAGTACTTC.

The chain links TRBV19 to TRBJ2-2; D may match TRBD1 or TRBD2 (6 bases each). Per the germline V gene, CDR1 is LNHDA and CDR2 is SQIVND (reference sequence). With 3 bases removed from V and 4 bases from J, the gap between germline ends came to 12 bases. This CDR3 has 15 residues. The CDR3 nucleotides are TGTGCCAGTAGTATCAGAGGGGGAGGCACCGGGGAGCTGTTTTTT. Translation gives CASSIRGGGTGELFF.

The chain combines TRBV29-1 with TRBJ2-6; 8 bases agree with TRBD1. The CDR3 length is 18 residues. Germline lookup yields CDR1 SQVTM and CDR2 ANQGSEA. J lost 0 bases, V lost 3 bases, and 10 bases had no gene match. This CDR3 reads CSVDPGQGSTSGANVLTF. As DNA, the CDR3 is TGCAGCGTTGATCCCGGACAGGGTAGCACCTCTGGGGCCAACGTCCTGACTTTC.

In its sample, this clone was seen a few times. The rearrangement uses TRBV7-9 and TRBJ1-2; 8 positions match TRBD1. CDR1 and CDR2 (germline): SEHNR, FQNEAQ (reference sequence). V lost 5 bases to trimming and J lost 0 bases; unmatched junction nucleotides: 5. This CDR3 region has 15 residues. CDR3 sequence (DNA): TGTGCCAGCAGCCACGGACAGGGTGCTAACTATGGCTACACCTTC. Residues: CASSHGQGANYGYTF.

This chain joins TRBV4-1 and TRBJ2-7; 13 bases match TRBD2. CDR1 MGHRA and CDR2 YSYEKL come from the germline V gene. Trimming cost V 1 base and J 2 bases; bases outside gene matches: 8. There are 18 residues in the CDR3. Written as DNA, the CDR3 is TGCGCCAGCAGCCAAGGGACTAGCGGGGGACTACATCCCTACGAGCAGTACTTC. Amino acid sequence: CASSQGTSGGLHPYEQYF.

The rearrangement links TRBV30 to TRBJ2-3; D not resolved. Trimming took off 8 bases at V and 2 bases at J, with 14 bases between the two ends. Germline CDR1 GTSNPN, CDR2 SVGIG (reference sequence). There are 13 residues in the CDR3. The CDR3 reads CALKRHLTDTQYF. CDR3 DNA: TGTGCCCTCAAACGTCACCTCACAGATACGCAGTATTTT.

The chain combines TRBV6-1 with TRBJ1-5; no clear D gene. The CDR3 has 15 residues. Per the germline V gene, CDR1 is MNHNS and CDR2 is SASEGT. The V and J ends lost 8 bases and 4 bases respectively, with 18 bases between them. CDR3 loop: CASGSLGGGNQPQHF. As DNA, the CDR3 is TGTGCCAGCGGAAGCTTAGGAGGAGGGAATCAGCCCCAGCATTTT.

The chain combines TRBV6-7 with TRBJ1-2; D uncertain. TRBV6-7 has ORF status, its function being uncertain. Trimming took 8 bases from V and 4 from J, leaving 14 bases between them. The CDR3 spans 13 residues. This CDR3 reads CASSRVSAYGYTF. Written as DNA, the CDR3 is TGTGCCAGCTCGAGGGTCTCAGCCTATGGCTACACCTTC.

V usage is TRBV5-1 and J usage is TRBJ2-7; D is unresolved. Trimming removed 4 bases from V and 0 bases from J, with 14 bases in between. CDR1 is SGHRS and CDR2 is YFSETQ in the germline V gene. This CDR3 is 15 amino acids long. Here the CDR3 reads CASSPPASPSYEQYF. Written as DNA, the CDR3 is TGCGCCAGCAGCCCCCCGGCCAGCCCCTCCTACGAGCAGTACTTC.

The chain has TRBV7-9 and TRBJ2-7; D remains unclear. Germline V gene sequence: CDR1 SEHNR, CDR2 FQNEAQ (reference sequence). V gave up 5 bases and J gave up 3 bases, with 26 bases separating them. The CDR3 runs 18 residues. The chain's CDR3 is CASSPTWAAPVWVYEQYF. CDR3 sequence (DNA): TGTGCCAGCAGCCCAACCTGGGCAGCCCCTGTCTGGGTCTACGAGCAGTACTTC.

This clone was detected only a few times. The gene calls are TRBV5-1 and TRBJ1-1, with a tentative D call TRBD1 (5 bases). This CDR3 comprises 14 residues. Trimming cost V 4 bases and J 2 bases, with 12 bases left between them. CDR1 and CDR2 (germline): SGHRS, YFSETQ. The DNA for the CDR3 is TGCGCCAGCAGCCACCGGGACCGAAACACTGAAGCTTTCTTT. This gives the protein CASSHRDRNTEAFF.

The chain is built from TRBV28 and TRBJ1-2; TRBD1 agrees at 9 bases. This CDR3 has 15 residues. The germline V gene encodes CDR1 MDHEN and CDR2 SYDVKM. Trimming took 6 bases from V and 4 from J; bases not matched to a gene: 9. This CDR3 is CASSPSGQGIYGYTF. In DNA form, the CDR3 reads TGTGCCAGCAGCCCTTCGGGACAGGGAATCTATGGCTACACCTTC.

This clone was seen more than once but under ten times. V usage is TRBV28 and J usage is TRBJ1-2; D is perhaps TRBD1 (5 bases). Trimming stripped 6 bases from V and 5 bases from J, with 22 bases between. CDR1 and CDR2 (germline): MDHEN, SYDVKM. There are 16 residues in the CDR3. The CDR3 DNA sequence: TGTGCCAGCAGCGGACTATACGGGACCCCTGAATATGGCTACACCTTC. The encoded protein is CASSGLYGTPEYGYTF.

V is TRBV18 and J is TRBJ2-7, with D hard to call. CDR1 is KGHSH and CDR2 is LQKENI in the germline V gene. This CDR3 is 14 amino acids long. Between the trimmed V and J ends, which lost 0 bases and 3 bases, there was a span of 9 bases. CDR3 protein: CASSPPGLVYEQYF. CDR3 bases: TGTGCCAGCTCACCACCGGGGTTGGTCTACGAGCAGTACTTC.

The CDR3 DNA reads TGTGCCAGCAGCTTAGCCGGACAGGGGTACAATGAGCAGTTCTTC. Encoded protein: CASSLAGQGYNEQFF. The chain has TRBV7-2 and TRBJ2-1; 9 nucleotides align to TRBD1. The V segment lost 0 bases and the J segment 4 bases; nucleotides outside the gene matches: 1. Germline V gene data show CDR1 as SGHTA and CDR2 as FQGNSA. This CDR3 has 15 amino acids.

This clone appeared a single time. The CDR3 reads CASSVQGYQPQHF. CDR3 DNA: TGTGCCAGCAGCGTCCAGGGGTATCAGCCCCAGCATTTT. The gene calls are TRBV7-9 and TRBJ1-5; D perhaps matches TRBD1 (6 bases). The CDR3 spans 13 residues. Trimming removed 5 bases at V and 5 bases at J, with 10 bases between. Germline V lookup: CDR1 SEHNR, CDR2 FQNEAQ (reference sequence).

This clone was found once. The chain recombines TRBV19 with TRBJ2-7; D is ambiguous. This CDR3 contains 15 residues. With 1 base removed from V and 3 bases from J, the gap between germline ends came to 13 bases. CDR1 is LNHDA and CDR2 is SQIVND in the germline V gene (reference sequence). The CDR3 sequence is CASSIAAAKVYEQYF. The DNA of the CDR3 is TGTGCCAGTAGTATAGCGGCAGCGAAGGTCTACGAGCAGTACTTC.

The chain employs TRBV6-6 and TRBJ1-1; D uncertain. Trimming took off 6 bases at V and 7 bases at J, with 6 bases between the two ends. Germline V gene data show CDR1 as MNHNY and CDR2 as SVGAGI (reference sequence). There are 10 residues in the CDR3. CDR3 DNA sequence: TGTGCCAGCAGGGACGTTGAAGCTTTCTTT. Residues: CASRDVEAFF.

The chain carries TRBV7-3 and TRBJ1-1; the D is unclear. This CDR3 region has 13 residues. V lost 5 bases to trimming and J lost 3 bases, with 10 bases between them. CDR1 and CDR2 from the germline V gene are SGHTA and FQGTGA. CDR3 in amino acids: CASSPSPYTEAFF. CDR3 sequence (DNA): TGTGCCAGCAGCCCAAGTCCGTACACTGAAGCTTTCTTT.

This clone has a handful of counts. CDR3 nucleotide sequence: TGTGCCACCCTAAGACGTTACAATGAGCAGTTCTTC. As protein: CATLRRYNEQFF. This chain connects TRBV7-9 to TRBJ2-1, with D uncertain. This CDR3 has 12 residues. In germline, CDR1 is SEHNR, CDR2 FQNEAQ (reference sequence). The ends were cut back, 10 bases at V and 4 bases at J, with 11 bases in the middle.